These 10 T cell receptor beta chains were all obtained from the same sample, sequenced in a study of CXCR3-negative and CXCR3-positive naive CD8 T cells. The TRB libraries of cDNA were built by UMI-labeled 5' RACE. Following a re-call of the 5' RACE reads, TCRdb has one entry per CDR3 protein and lacks DNA. This listing includes some 28,000 distinct CDR3 sequences. Sample: memory CD8+ T cells from blood. Receptors originate from a human donor in good health. Some clones in this sample may be carry-over from other donors' samples.

The gene calls are TRBV7-2 and TRBJ1-2; the D call of TRBD1 rests on TCRdb alone, since no DNA is present to check it. Germline loops: CDR1 SGHTA, CDR2 FQGNSA. CDR3 size: 12 residues. The CDR3 region is CASSPWGGGYTF.

This chain links TRBV29-1 with TRBJ2-3. CDR1 and CDR2 from the germline V gene are SQVTM and ANQGSEA. This CDR3 comprises 15 residues. This CDR3 reads CSVEDRDGITDTQYF.

This rearrangement joins TRBV27 to TRBJ2-1; the D call of TRBD1 rests on TCRdb alone, since no DNA is present to check it. There are 14 residues in the CDR3. The germline CDR1 and CDR2 sequences are MNHEY and SMNVEV (reference sequence). CDR3 sequence reads: CASSPVTGYNEQFF.

J is TRBJ1-3 and V is TRBV7-9; TCRdb's D call of TRBD1 is untestable without DNA. The germline V gene has CDR1 SEHNR and CDR2 FQNEAQ (reference sequence). The CDR3 sequence is 13 residues long. CDR3 protein: CASSSPGGNTIYF.

CDR3 protein: CSAKMGDEQFF. This chain joins TRBV20-1 and TRBJ2-1; TCRdb names TRBD2, which stays unverified in the absence of DNA. This CDR3 is 11 amino acids long. Looked up from germline, CDR1 is DFQATT and CDR2 is SNEGSKA (reference sequence).

The chain uses TRBV9 and TRBJ1-5. The CDR3 sequence is 15 residues long. Germline V gives CDR1 SGDLS, CDR2 YYNGEE. CDR3 in amino acids: CASSVGSGGNQPQHF.

The chain links TRBV7-2 to TRBJ2-5; the TCRdb D gene call, TRBD2, has no DNA to confirm it. Germline values: CDR1 SGHTA, CDR2 FQGNSA. The CDR3 runs to 11 residues. CDR3 protein: CAGTGGETQYF.

The chain uses TRBV6-5 and TRBJ2-1. There are 14 residues in the CDR3. Germline values: CDR1 MNHEY, CDR2 SVGAGI. The CDR3 is CASRVKVGVYEQFF.

The chain links TRBV9 to TRBJ1-2; absent DNA, TCRdb's TRBD1 call cannot be checked. Germline V gene lookup returns CDR1 SGDLS and CDR2 YYNGEE. There are 18 residues in the CDR3. The chain's CDR3 is CANGPTGTGTPGGYGYTF. The full variable domain, rest sourced from reference TRBV9 and TRBJ1-2, is DSGVTQTPKHLITATGQRVTLRCSPRSGDLSVYWYQQSLDQGLQFLIQYYNGEERAKGNILERFSAQQFPDLHSELNLSSLELGDSALYFCANGPTGTGTPGGYGYTFGSGTRLTVV.

The chain couples TRBV27 to TRBJ2-1; TCRdb calls TRBD2, which cannot be checked without DNA. This CDR3 has 15 amino acids. From germline, CDR1 is MNHEY and CDR2 SMNVEV (reference sequence). CDR3: CASESGGASYNEQFF.